This TCR beta chain comes out of a study of T cell repertoires in cytomegalovirus infection. About the research overall: HLA-C-restricted CMV epitopes, recently identified, and well-studied HLA-B-restricted ones were used by the study. Both a matching HLA type and CMV infection were indicated by public TCR beta signatures.

TCRdb re-called the reads with MiXCR, one entry per CDR3 protein. The sample holds about a million distinct CDR3 sequences, around 31% seen once. This clonotype was found a few times. Its antigen is still unknown. Study outcomes and limitations: The study found HLA-C-restricted CMV-specific TCR beta clonotypes dominating the ex vivo response. Cumulated frequencies of public TCR beta families served to identify carriers of CMV plus the relevant HLA.

The sample here was cultured CD8+ T cells from PBMCs, taken from culture after CMV antigen stimulation. This TCR derives from a human donor in good health (CMV status not recorded). Some clones in this sample may be carry-over from other donors' samples.

CDR3 protein: CASSGGVSHKEGQYF. CDR3 bases: TGCGCCAGCAGCGGAGGGGTTTCCCATAAGGAAGGCCAGTACTTC. V is TRBV5-1 and J is TRBJ2-5; D is possibly TRBD2 (6 bases). CDR3 length: 15 amino acids. In germline, CDR1 is SGHRS, CDR2 YFSETQ. Trimming removed 4 bases from V and 10 bases from J, with 23 bases in between. Supplemented by reference TRBV5-1 and TRBJ2-5, the full variable domain reads KAGVTQTPRYLIKTRGQQVTLSCSPISGHRSVSWYQQTPGQGLQFLFEYFSETQRNKGNFPGRFSGRQFSNSRSEMNVSTLELGDSALYLCASSGGVSHKEGQYFGPGTRLLVL.